This is a list of T cell receptor beta chains from one sample in a study of blood T cell repertoires in COVID-19. Clones were read by immunoSEQ multiplex PCR, and TCRdb kept only the in-frame ones, dropping some. This sample has about 340,000 clones, with about 90% found just once. The sample taken for sequencing was peripheral blood. The receptors come from a young woman who had recovered from COVID-19. The CDR3 runs from the conserved cysteine through the conserved F or W. The D gene is left open where the match is weak. The size of a clone is reported for some rows only, either as once, few or many, or as a class for expanded clones.

.,TRBV29-1,.,TRBJ2-3,CSSGTQVTDTQYF,TGCAGTTCCGGGACACAGGTCACAGATACGCAGTATTTT
.,TRBV28,TRBD1,TRBJ1-5,CASSWSHRGKVLNQPQHF,TGTGCCAGCAGTTGGAGCCACAGGGGAAAGGTCCTCAATCAGCCCCAGCATTTT
.,TRBV12-5,TRBD1,TRBJ2-1,CASGLVMGQGATGEQFF,TGTGCTAGTGGTTTGGTTATGGGACAGGGGGCGACGGGTGAGCAGTTCTTC
once,TRBV10-3,TRBD2,TRBJ2-1,CAINRRTSGYNEQFF,TGTGCCATCAACCGAAGGACTAGCGGCTACAATGAGCAGTTCTTC
.,TRBV4-3,TRBD2,TRBJ2-1,CASSQDVSTSGSSNEQFF,TGCGCCAGCAGCCAAGATGTTTCCACTAGCGGGAGTTCGAATGAGCAGTTCTTC
.,TRBV9,TRBD2,TRBJ2-2,CASSERELVAGELFF,TGTGCCAGCAGCGAGCGGGAACTCGTAGCGGGGGAGCTGTTTTTT
medium-sized,TRBV7-8,.,TRBJ2-1,CASSLTYGSEQFF,TGTGCCAGCAGCTTAACTTACGGGTCTGAGCAGTTCTTC
.,TRBV7-8,.,TRBJ2-2,CASSLNEVVTGELFF,TGTGCCAGCAGCTTGAACGAGGTAGTCACCGGGGAGCTGTTTTTT
few,TRBV11-3,.,TRBJ1-2,CASSLAQSYGYTF,TGTGCCAGCAGCTTAGCACAAAGCTATGGCTACACCTTC
few,TRBV29-1,.,TRBJ1-3,CSVDLTGTGNTIYF,TGCAGCGTTGATCTTACAGGGACTGGAAACACCATATATTTT
.,TRBV18,.,TRBJ1-2,CASSPSTEGYTF,TGTGCCAGCTCACCCTCGACGGAGGGCTACACCTTC
.,TRBV19,TRBD1,TRBJ1-4,CASSPRDRWNEKLFF,TGTGCCAGTAGTCCCCGGGACAGGTGGAACGAAAAACTGTTTTTT
.,TRBV19,.,TRBJ2-1,CASRNGHGSSYNEQFF,TGTGCCAGCAGGAACGGGCACGGGAGCTCCTACAATGAGCAGTTCTTC
.,TRBV4-1,.,TRBJ1-1,CASSQDQGRTEAFF,TGCGCCAGCAGCCAAGATCAGGGTCGCACTGAAGCTTTCTTT
.,TRBV3-1/TRBV3-2,TRBD2,TRBJ2-1,CASSSTGRASNEQFF,TGTGCCAGCAGCTCCACCGGGAGGGCGAGCAATGAGCAGTTCTTC